The 26 T cell receptor beta chains listed next were all sequenced from one sample in a study of blood T cells in healthy people across ages. PCR was performed a second time for roughly 7 to 11 cycles using a sample-barcoded 5' primer and a J-beta primer mix. One entry per CDR3 protein, called by TCRdb with MiXCR from the 5' RACE reads. This sample has 700,000 or so distinct CDR3 sequences, with approximately 22% found just once. Sequencing was done on a sample of blood. These receptors were obtained from a man between 65 and 85 years old in good health.

The sample holds a few counts of this clonotype. This sequence joins TRBV24-1 and TRBJ2-1; D possibly matches TRBD1 or TRBD2 (6 bases each). The V and J ends lost 2 bases and 8 bases respectively, with 18 bases between them. This CDR3 comprises 16 residues. Per the germline V gene, CDR1 is KGHDR and CDR2 is SFDVKD. In DNA form, the CDR3 reads TGTGCCACCAGTGATTCATGGACTAACCCAGGGGATGAGCAGTTCTTC. Translating it yields CATSDSWTNPGDEQFF.

The chain uses TRBV19 and TRBJ2-1; 7 bases map to TRBD2. The CDR3 contains 18 residues. Germline loops: CDR1 LNHDA, CDR2 SQIVND (reference sequence). Unmatched junction bases numbered 17, after V lost 5 bases and J lost 4 bases. As DNA, the CDR3 is TGTGCCAGTAGTCCCTCCCAGAAGACGGGAGGATGGTACAATGAGCAGTTCTTC. This codes for CASSPSQKTGGWYNEQFF.

This clonotype has more than one count but fewer than ten. V gene TRBV20-1 combines with J gene TRBJ1-2; 7 bases agree with TRBD1. CDR3 size: 12 residues. Germline V gene sequence: CDR1 DFQATT, CDR2 SNEGSKA (reference sequence). Losses at the gene ends were 5 bases for V and 6 bases for J; bases not matched to a gene: 6. DNA of the CDR3: TGCAGTGCTCGGACAGGCAGTCATGGCTACACCTTC. It is translated as CSARTGSHGYTF.

This clonotype was recorded a few times. The chain employs TRBV12-3 or TRBV12-4 and TRBJ1-2; TRBD1 matches 7 bases. V gave up 5 bases and J gave up 3 bases; unmatched junction bases: 6. The CDR3 is made up of 14 amino acids. CDR3 in amino acids: CASSLDRVYYGYTF. Here the CDR3 DNA reads TGTGCCAGCAGTCTAGACAGGGTTTACTATGGCTACACCTTC.

The table lists this clonotype with a few counts. The chain employs TRBV11-3 and TRBJ2-1; D is possibly TRBD1 (7 bases). V dropped 5 bases and J dropped 4 bases, with 15 bases sitting between them. The CDR3 is 15 amino acids. Germline V gene lookup returns CDR1 SGHNT and CDR2 YENEEA. The CDR3 reads CASSDGGQIYNEQFF. Here the CDR3 DNA reads TGTGCCAGCAGCGACGGGGGACAGATATACAATGAGCAGTTCTTC.

This clonotype was found a few times. The chain has TRBV18 and TRBJ1-2; D is undetermined. Germline CDR1 KGHSH, CDR2 LQKENI. V was cut by 0 bases and J by 4 bases, with 9 bases left in between. CDR3 size: 14 residues. The CDR3 loop is CASSPPGDSYGYTF. CDR3 in DNA: TGTGCCAGCTCACCACCCGGAGACTCCTATGGCTACACCTTC.

The genes are TRBV28 and TRBJ2-5, with no clear D. The end of the DNA aligns better with TRBJ2-7, so the J call may be wrong. This CDR3 is built from 14 residues. From germline, CDR1 is MDHEN and CDR2 SYDVKM. DNA of the CDR3: TGTGCCAGCAGGATGGGCCTCGCTTGGAACGAGCAGTACTTC. Translated: CASRMGLAWNEQYF.

This clonotype was found many times. The chain joins TRBV7-2 to TRBJ2-7; D ambiguous. Deletions cut 5 bases from V and 4 bases from J, with 3 bases between. The CDR3 length is 10 residues. The germline V gene has CDR1 SGHTA and CDR2 FQGNSA. The CDR3 DNA reads as TGTGCCAGCAGCCAATACGAGCAGTACTTC. Protein product: CASSQYEQYF.

The chain links TRBV6-6 to TRBJ1-5; D is perhaps TRBD1 (6 bases). In germline, CDR1 is MNHNY, CDR2 SVGAGI (reference sequence). Trimming pared 6 bases from V and 14 bases from J, leaving 23 bases between. The CDR3 is 14 amino acids. CDR3 residues: CASRSRGAQSPKHF. CDR3 DNA sequence: TGTGCCAGCAGGAGTCGGGGGGCTCAATCCCCAAAGCATTTT.

This chain uses TRBV18 with TRBJ2-1; the D call may be TRBD1 or TRBD2 (5 bases each). The end of the DNA fits TRBJ2-7 better, so the J call may be wrong. The CDR3 extends over 14 amino acids. From germline, CDR1 is KGHSH and CDR2 LQKENI. In nucleotides, the CDR3 is TGTGCCAGCTCAGATCAGTGGGGGATCTACGAGCAGTACTTC. Encoded protein: CASSDQWGIYEQYF.

The chain is built from TRBV6-1 and TRBJ2-5; weak D call: TRBD1 (5 bases). The V gene's germline CDR1 is MNHNS and CDR2 SASEGT. The CDR3 has 15 residues. V was shortened by 3 bases and J by 0 bases, with 11 bases between the two germline ends. The CDR3 loop reads CASSDQTVYQETQYF. The CDR3 nucleotides read TGTGCCAGCAGTGACCAGACAGTTTACCAAGAGACCCAGTACTTC.

This clonotype was observed a handful of times. The chain combines TRBV7-8 with TRBJ1-5; D may be TRBD1 (5 bases). The germline V gene has CDR1 SGHVS and CDR2 FQNEAQ. CDR3 size: 12 residues. V was trimmed by 8 bases and J by 7 bases, leaving 12 bases between them. The CDR3 DNA follows: TGTGCCAGCGGGGGGATGGAGCAGCCCCAGCATTTT. As protein: CASGGMEQPQHF.

Of note for this clonotype: The CDR3 end shows no conserved phenylalanine or tryptophan, and so a read error is likely. V usage is TRBV12-3 or TRBV12-4 and J usage is TRBJ2-3; D is perhaps TRBD1 (6 bases). Trimming pared 3 bases from V and 2 bases from J, leaving 24 bases between. This CDR3 is built from 19 residues. In DNA form, the CDR3 reads TGTGCCAGCAGTTTGGAGGACAGATCAGTAAATTCACACACAGATACGCAGTATCTT. Its protein is CASSLEDRSVNSHTDTQYL.

About this clonotype itself: The conserved final phenylalanine or tryptophan is absent from the CDR3, which likely points to a read error. This chain joins TRBV12-3 or TRBV12-4 and TRBJ2-4; D call uncertain. The CDR3 is 12 amino acids. V was shortened by 6 bases and J by 6 bases, with 9 bases between the two germline ends. The DNA for the CDR3 is TGTGCCAGCAGGATAACTCCAAACATTCAGTACCTC. It is translated as CASRITPNIQYL.

The chain uses TRBV21-1 and TRBJ2-1. TRBV21-1 is given as a pseudogene. This CDR3 spans 12 amino acids. The CDR3 here is CASSKNRNEQFF. CDR3 bases: TGTGCCAGCAGCAAGAATCGGAATGAGCAGTTCTTC.

This clonotype has only a few counts. The chain is built from TRBV10-1 and TRBJ2-5; D gene unclear. The germline gives CDR1 WNHNN, CDR2 SYGVQD (reference sequence). The V end lost 0 bases, the J end lost 3 bases, and 17 bases lay between the germline ends. The CDR3 loop spans 17 amino acids. The CDR3 DNA follows: TGCGCCAGCAGTGAGTCGGGAAAGGGTCTGAGAAAAGAGACCCAGTACTTC. Translating it yields CASSESGKGLRKETQYF.

This clonotype has only a few counts. This chain links TRBV20-1 with TRBJ2-7; D remains unclear. V was trimmed by 3 bases and J by 2 bases, leaving 14 bases between them. CDR3 length: 14 residues. Per the germline V gene, CDR1 is DFQATT and CDR2 is SNEGSKA (reference sequence). The CDR3 sequence: CSASQGDVAYEQYF. The CDR3 bases are TGCAGTGCTAGCCAAGGTGATGTTGCCTACGAGCAGTACTTC.

J is TRBJ2-5 and V is TRBV10-3; D not certain. The J call is doubtful: the DNA matches TRBJ2-1 better. The CDR3 loop spans 14 amino acids. Germline CDR1 is ENHRY and CDR2 is SYGVKD. The CDR3 region has the DNA TGTGCCATCAGTGGGGTAAATGGCTACAATGAGCAGTTCTTC. This codes for CAISGVNGYNEQFF.

The gene calls are TRBV7-3 and TRBJ2-3; 14 nucleotides agree with TRBD2. The CDR3 has 16 amino acids. J was trimmed by 5 bases and V by 5 bases; bases with no gene match: 6. Germline CDR1 reads SGHTA; CDR2 reads FQGTGA. CDR3 nucleotide sequence: TGTGCCAGCAGCCGAGGACTAGCGGGAGGTTTAGATACGCAGTATTTT. Translating it yields CASSRGLAGGLDTQYF.

The rearrangement uses TRBV11-3 and TRBJ2-5; tentative D call: TRBD2 (5 bases). With the DNA end fitting TRBJ2-1 better, the J assignment may be wrong. Per the germline V gene, CDR1 is SGHNT and CDR2 is YENEEA. The CDR3 extends over 15 amino acids. The CDR3 reads CASSLAGSGLGEQFF. The CDR3 region has the DNA TGTGCCAGCAGCTTAGCGGGAAGCGGCCTAGGTGAGCAGTTCTTC.

This clonotype was found a few times. J is TRBJ2-1 and V is TRBV5-1; D not certain. CDR1 and CDR2 (germline): SGHRS, YFSETQ. The CDR3 has 15 residues. V dropped 6 bases and J dropped 0 bases, with 13 bases sitting between them. CDR3 in DNA: TGCGCCAGCACCACCTTACCAATCTCCTACAATGAGCAGTTCTTC. Translation: CASTTLPISYNEQFF. Drawing the rest from reference TRBV5-1 and TRBJ2-1, the complete variable domain is KAGVTQTPRYLIKTRGQQVTLSCSPISGHRSVSWYQQTPGQGLQFLFEYFSETQRNKGNFPGRFSGRQFSNSRSEMNVSTLELGDSALYLCASTTLPISYNEQFFGPGTRLTVL.

This clonotype has only a few counts. The rearrangement uses TRBV12-3 or TRBV12-4 and TRBJ1-2, with TRBD1 as a possible D gene (6 bases). Trimming cost V 3 bases and J 4 bases, with 12 bases left between them. The CDR3 spans 14 residues. Here the CDR3 reads CASSFFDRTYGYTF. The CDR3 nucleotides are TGTGCCAGCAGTTTTTTCGACAGGACCTATGGCTACACCTTC.

This sequence joins TRBV28 and TRBJ2-3; no definite D call. Germline CDR1 MDHEN, CDR2 SYDVKM. V was cut by 1 base and J by 6 bases, with 11 bases left in between. The CDR3 covers 14 residues. Written as DNA, the CDR3 is TGTGCCAGCAGTTTATTTGGTAGTGCCGATACGCAGTATTTT. This encodes CASSLFGSADTQYF.

The rearrangement joins TRBV20-1 to TRBJ2-3; 10 nucleotides align to TRBD2. Germline V gene data show CDR1 as DFQATT and CDR2 as SNEGSKA (reference sequence). The CDR3 contains 14 residues. Germline trimming cut 6 bases from V and 4 bases from J; bases unmatched to any gene: 7. CDR3 protein: CSAQASGSADTQYF. The CDR3 coding sequence is TGCAGTGCCCAGGCTAGCGGGAGCGCAGATACGCAGTATTTT.

This clonotype ranks as medium-sized. The V and J genes are TRBV6-6 and TRBJ2-3, with 7 bases that match TRBD1. Unmatched junction bases numbered 5, after V lost 2 bases and J lost 6 bases. The CDR3 is 14 amino acids. Germline CDR1 MNHNY, CDR2 SVGAGI (reference sequence). The CDR3, as DNA: TGTGCCAGCAGTTACGCCCCGGACAGGGATACGCAGTATTTT. Translation gives CASSYAPDRDTQYF.

In its sample, this clonotype was seen a few times. This chain links TRBV5-1 with TRBJ1-5; 8 bases agree with TRBD1. Germline loops: CDR1 SGHRS, CDR2 YFSETQ. This CDR3 spans 15 amino acids. With V trimmed by 4 bases and J by 6 bases, 9 bases remained unmatched. CDR3 sequence: CASSQGAGGGQPQHF. For the CDR3, the DNA is TGCGCCAGCAGCCAGGGGGCAGGGGGCGGTCAGCCCCAGCATTTT.